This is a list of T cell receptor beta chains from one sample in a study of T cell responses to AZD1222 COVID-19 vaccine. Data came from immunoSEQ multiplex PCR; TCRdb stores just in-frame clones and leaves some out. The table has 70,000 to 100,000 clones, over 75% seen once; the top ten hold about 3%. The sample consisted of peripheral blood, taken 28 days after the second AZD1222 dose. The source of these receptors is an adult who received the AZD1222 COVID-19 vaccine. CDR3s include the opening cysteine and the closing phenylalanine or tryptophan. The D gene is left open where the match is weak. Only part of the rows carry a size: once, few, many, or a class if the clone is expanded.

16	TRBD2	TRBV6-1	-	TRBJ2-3	CASSVGTSGGPDTQYF	TGTGCCAGCAGTGTGGGTACTAGCGGGGGGCCAGATACGCAGTATTTT
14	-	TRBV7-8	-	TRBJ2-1	CASSPQAGHNEQFF	TGTGCCAGCAGCCCACAGGCGGGACACAATGAGCAGTTCTTC
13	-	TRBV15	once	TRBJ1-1	CATSRAADTEAFF	TGTGCCACCAGCAGGGCGGCAGACACTGAAGCTTTCTTT
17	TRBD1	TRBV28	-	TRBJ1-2	CASSLGQEMFDSYGYTF	TGTGCCAGCAGTTTGGGACAGGAGATGTTCGATTCCTATGGCTACACCTTC
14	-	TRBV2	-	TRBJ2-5	CASSKGGAQETQYF	TGTGCCAGCAGTAAGGGGGGGGCCCAAGAGACCCAGTACTTC
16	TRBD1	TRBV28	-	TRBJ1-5	CASSGWTGVSNQPQHF	TGTGCCAGCAGTGGATGGACAGGGGTTAGCAATCAGCCCCAGCATTTT
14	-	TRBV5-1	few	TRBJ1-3	CASNNRGPRNTIYF	TGCGCCAGTAACAATAGGGGTCCGAGAAACACCATATATTTT
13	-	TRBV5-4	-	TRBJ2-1	CASSGVPYNEQFF	TGTGCCAGCAGCGGGGTCCCATACAATGAGCAGTTCTTC
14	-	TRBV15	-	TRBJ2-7	CATSRVRSSYEQYF	TGTGCCACCAGCAGAGTTCGTAGCTCCTACGAGCAGTACTTC
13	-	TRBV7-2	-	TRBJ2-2	CATEGFETGELFF	TGTGCCACCGAGGGGTTCGAGACCGGGGAGCTGTTTTTT
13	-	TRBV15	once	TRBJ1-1	CATSRKVNTEAFF	TGTGCCACCAGCAGAAAAGTAAACACTGAAGCTTTCTTT
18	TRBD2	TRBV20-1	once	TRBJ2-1	CSASSATSGAARFNEQFF	TGCAGTGCTAGTTCGGCGACTAGCGGGGCAGCAAGATTCAATGAGCAGTTCTTC
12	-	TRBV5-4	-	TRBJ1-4	CASSLLGVDLFF	TGTGCCAGCAGCTTGTTAGGGGTAGACCTGTTTTTT
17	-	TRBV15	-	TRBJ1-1	CATSRDFMGQQNTEAFF	TGTGCCACCAGCAGAGATTTTATGGGACAACAGAACACTGAAGCTTTCTTT
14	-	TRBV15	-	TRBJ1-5	CATSRGGPSQPQHF	TGTGCCACCAGCAGAGGGGGCCCCTCCCAGCCCCAGCATTTT
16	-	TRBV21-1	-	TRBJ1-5	CASSARDRGPDQPQHF	TGTGCCAGCAGCGCCCGGGACAGGGGGCCCGATCAGCCCCAGCATTTT
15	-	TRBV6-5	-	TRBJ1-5	CASSNLGTGHQPQHF	TGTGCCAGCAGTAACCTGGGGACGGGTCATCAGCCCCAGCATTTT
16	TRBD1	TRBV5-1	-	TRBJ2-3	CASSLTGVGSTDTQYF	TGCGCCAGCAGCTTGACAGGGGTGGGGAGCACAGATACGCAGTATTTT
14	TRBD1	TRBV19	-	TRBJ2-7	CASSEGQGAHEQYF	TGTGCCAGTAGTGAGGGACAGGGGGCTCACGAGCAGTACTTC
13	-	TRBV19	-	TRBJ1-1	CASTLPGRGEAFF	TGTGCCAGTACCCTCCCCGGCAGGGGCGAAGCTTTCTTT
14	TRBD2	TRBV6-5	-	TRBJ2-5	CASSSTSGRLSQYF	TGTGCCAGCAGTTCGACTAGCGGGAGGCTTTCCCAGTACTTC
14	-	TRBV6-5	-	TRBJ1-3	CASSSTGSGNTIYF	TGTGCCAGCAGTTCCACAGGGAGTGGAAACACCATATATTTT
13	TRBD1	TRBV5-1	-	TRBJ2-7	CASSLEGAFEQYF	TGCGCCAGCAGCTTGGAGGGGGCCTTCGAGCAGTACTTC
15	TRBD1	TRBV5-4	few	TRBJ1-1	CASSAGQGLDSEAFF	TGTGCCAGCAGCGCCGGACAGGGGCTGGACTCTGAAGCTTTCTTT
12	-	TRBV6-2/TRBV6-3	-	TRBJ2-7	CASSAYRREQYF	TGTGCCAGCAGTGCCTACCGGCGCGAGCAGTACTTC
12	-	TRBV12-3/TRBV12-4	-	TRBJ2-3	CASTGSTDTQYF	TGTGCCAGCACCGGTAGCACAGATACGCAGTATTTT
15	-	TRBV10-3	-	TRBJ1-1	CAISESSPPNTEAFF	TGTGCCATCAGTGAGTCTTCGCCGCCGAACACTGAAGCTTTCTTT
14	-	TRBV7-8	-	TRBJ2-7	CASSLDRNSYEQYF	TGTGCCAGCAGCTTAGACAGGAATTCGTACGAGCAGTACTTC
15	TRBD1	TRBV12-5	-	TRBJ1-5	CASAPPGQGNQPQHF	TGTGCTAGTGCCCCCCCGGGACAGGGAAATCAGCCCCAGCATTTT
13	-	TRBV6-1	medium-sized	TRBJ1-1	CASSRDWDTEAFF	TGTGCCAGCAGCCGGGACTGGGACACTGAAGCTTTCTTT
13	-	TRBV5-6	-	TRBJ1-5	CASSLSGRSPQHF	TGTGCCAGCAGCTTGTCGGGGCGTAGTCCCCAGCATTTT
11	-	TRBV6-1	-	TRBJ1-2	CASSETRGYTF	TGTGCCAGCAGTGAAACCCGTGGCTACACCTTC
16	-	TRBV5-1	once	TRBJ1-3	CASSLTGQISGNTIYF	TGCGCCAGCAGCTTGACCGGACAGATCTCTGGAAACACCATATATTTT
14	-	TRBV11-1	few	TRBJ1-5	CASSLDRSNQPQHF	TGTGCCAGCAGCTTGGACCGTAGCAATCAGCCCCAGCATTTT
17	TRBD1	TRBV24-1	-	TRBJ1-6	CATSEPDRGGLKSPLHF	TGTGCCACCAGTGAGCCGGACAGGGGGGGTTTGAAGTCACCCCTCCACTTT
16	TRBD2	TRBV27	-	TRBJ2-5	CASSHTYGGARETQYF	TGTGCCAGCAGCCACACTTACGGGGGGGCCAGGGAGACCCAGTACTTC
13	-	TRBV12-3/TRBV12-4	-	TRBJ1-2	CASLGPSGYGYTF	TGTGCCAGCCTTGGGCCCTCTGGGTATGGCTACACCTTC
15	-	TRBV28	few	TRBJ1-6	CASSMSFTGISPLHF	TGTGCCAGCAGTATGTCTTTTACAGGGATTTCACCCCTCCACTTT
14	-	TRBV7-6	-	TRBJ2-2	CASSLTGNTGELFF	TGTGCCAGCAGCCTTACGGGTAACACCGGGGAGCTGTTTTTT
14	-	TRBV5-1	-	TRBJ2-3	CASSLEQYTDTQYF	TGCGCCAGCAGCTTGGAACAGTACACAGATACGCAGTATTTT
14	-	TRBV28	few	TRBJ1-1	CASSSRGGSTEAFF	TGTGCCAGCAGTTCTAGGGGAGGTTCCACTGAAGCTTTCTTT
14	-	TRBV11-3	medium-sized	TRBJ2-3	CASSLTRSTDTQYF	TGTGCCAGCAGCCTAACTAGAAGCACAGATACGCAGTATTTT